Reported below is one T cell receptor (beta chain). Its cognate antigen is unknown. Comparators without hematopoietic cell transplant had other cancers, at least five gastrointestinal samples, and no known gastrointestinal disease. Repertoires were generated with immunoSEQ multiplex PCR, while TCRdb's copy carries only in-frame clones and drops some. The sample includes some 25,000 clones, less than 85% of them seen just once. Germline V gives CDR1 KGHSH, CDR2 LQKENI. This CDR3 contains 19 residues. V shed 1 base and J shed 7 bases, with 26 bases lying between them. The data derive from a study of tissue T cells after allogeneic stem cell transplantation. Whole-study results and caveats: Shared clones across patients were few; motif clustering revealed tissue-specific shared signatures.

This sequence originates from a female donor of 60 years or more with lung cancer. V is TRBV18 and J is TRBJ1-5; no reliable D call. The starting material was tissue from the ileum, obtained at autopsy. The CDR3 nucleotides read TGTGCCAGCTCACCACAGGTTTTACAAGTTGGGCAGTCCGGGCAGCCCCAGCATTTT. It encodes CASSPQVLQVGQSGQPQHF.